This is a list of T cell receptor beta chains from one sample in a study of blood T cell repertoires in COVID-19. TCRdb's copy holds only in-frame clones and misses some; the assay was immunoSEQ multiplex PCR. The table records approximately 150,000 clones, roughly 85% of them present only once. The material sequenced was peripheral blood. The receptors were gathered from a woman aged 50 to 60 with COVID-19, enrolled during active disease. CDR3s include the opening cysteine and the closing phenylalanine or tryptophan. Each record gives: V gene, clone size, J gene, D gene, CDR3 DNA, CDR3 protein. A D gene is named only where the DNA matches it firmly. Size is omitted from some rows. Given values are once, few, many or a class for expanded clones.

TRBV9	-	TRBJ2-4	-	TGTGCCAGCAGCGTAGATGGGGGACTAGCCAAAAACATTCAGTACTTC	CASSVDGGLAKNIQYF
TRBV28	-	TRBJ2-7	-	TGTGCCAGCAGTTTCATACGTCAGTCCTACGAGCAGTACTTC	CASSFIRQSYEQYF
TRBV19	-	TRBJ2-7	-	TGTGCCAGTAGTCCCCAGGGCGTCTCCTACGAGCAGTACTTC	CASSPQGVSYEQYF
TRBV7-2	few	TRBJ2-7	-	TGTGCCAGCAGCTTACCTACTTCATGGACAGCCACCTACGAGCAGTACTTC	CASSLPTSWTATYEQYF
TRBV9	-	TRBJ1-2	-	TGTGCCAGCAGCGTAGCACAGGGTAACTATGGCTACACCTTC	CASSVAQGNYGYTF
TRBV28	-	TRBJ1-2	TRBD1	TGTGCCAGCAGACGACCGGACAGGGAGGGAGGCTACACCTTC	CASRRPDREGGYTF
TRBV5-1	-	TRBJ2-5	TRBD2	TGCGCCAGCAGCTTGACTAGCGGGAGGGAAGAGACCCAGTACTTC	CASSLTSGREETQYF
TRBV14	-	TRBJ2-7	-	TGTGCCAGCAGCCAAGGGATATGGGGGCACCGCTCCTACGAGCAGTACTTC	CASSQGIWGHRSYEQYF
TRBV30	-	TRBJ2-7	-	TGTGCCTGGAACCGGGACACCCCCTACGAGCAGTACTTC	CAWNRDTPYEQYF
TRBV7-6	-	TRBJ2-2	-	TGTGCCAGCACCGCGAGTCGGAACACCGGGGAGCTGTTTTTT	CASTASRNTGELFF
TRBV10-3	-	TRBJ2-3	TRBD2	TGTGCCACCTCGAGCGGGGGCGTGGGAGATACGCAGTATTTT	CATSSGGVGDTQYF
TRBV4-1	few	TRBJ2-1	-	TGCGCCAGCAGCCCCAAGGGGTTGGACACTGAGCAGTTCTTC	CASSPKGLDTEQFF
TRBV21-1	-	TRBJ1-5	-	TGTGCCAGCAGTCGGAGTGGGGACAGGGGCAATCAGCCCCAGCATTTT	CASSRSGDRGNQPQHF
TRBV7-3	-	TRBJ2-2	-	TGTGCCAGCAGCTTAACAGCGGTAGGGAACACCGGGGAGCTGTTTTTT	CASSLTAVGNTGELFF
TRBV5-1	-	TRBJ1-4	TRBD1	TGCGCCAGCAGCTTTGACAGGGGGGCAACTAATGAAAAACTGTTTTTT	CASSFDRGATNEKLFF
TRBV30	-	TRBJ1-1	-	TGTGCCTGGATCGACGCGCCCTGGGTACAGGGCCCCGGAGAAGCTTTCTTT	CAWIDAPWVQGPGEAFF
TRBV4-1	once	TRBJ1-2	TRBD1	TGCGCCAGCAGCCACCCGGGACAGGGGGCCTATGGCTACACCTTC	CASSHPGQGAYGYTF
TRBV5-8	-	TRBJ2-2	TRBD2	TGTGCCAGCAGCTTGGATAGCGGGGGGGCCCAAGCCGGGGAGCTGTTTTTT	CASSLDSGGAQAGELFF
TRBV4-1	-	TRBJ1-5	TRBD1	TGCGCCAGCAGCCAACCACGGACAGGGTTGCATCAGCCCCAGCATTTT	CASSQPRTGLHQPQHF
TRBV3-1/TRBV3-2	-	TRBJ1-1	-	TGTGCCAGCAGCCAACTGACAGGCGTGAACACTGAAGCTTTCTTT	CASSQLTGVNTEAFF
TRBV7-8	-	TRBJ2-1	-	TGTGCCAGCAGCTCCCACGAAGGGGCCCTTGGGGATGAGCAGTTCTTC	CASSSHEGALGDEQFF
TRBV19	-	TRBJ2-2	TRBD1	TGTGCCAGTAGGGATGGACAGGGCCGGACCGGGGAGCTGTTTTTT	CASRDGQGRTGELFF
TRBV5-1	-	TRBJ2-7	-	TGCGCCAGCAGTCGGGCTAGCGAGTACGAGCAGTACTTC	CASSRASEYEQYF
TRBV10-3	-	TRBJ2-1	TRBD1	TGTGCCATCACCGAGGGGGACAGGGTCTACAATGAGCAGTTCTTC	CAITEGDRVYNEQFF
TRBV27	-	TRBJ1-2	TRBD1	TGTGCCAGCAGTCCTAGACAGGGAACTATAGGCTACACCTTC	CASSPRQGTIGYTF
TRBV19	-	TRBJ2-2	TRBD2	TGTGCCAGTAGATCTCTAGCGGACACCGGGGAGCTGTTTTTT	CASRSLADTGELFF
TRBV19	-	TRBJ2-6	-	TGTGCCAGTATAGATACGAAGGGGGCCAACGTCCTGACTTTC	CASIDTKGANVLTF
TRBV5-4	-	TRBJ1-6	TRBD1	TGTGCCAGCAGGATAATGGGACAGGGGAATTCACCCCTCCACTTT	CASRIMGQGNSPLHF
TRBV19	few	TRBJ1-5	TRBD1	TGTGCCAGTAGTGGGGAAAGAGCCGGGACAGGGAACACTCAGCCCCAGCATTTT	CASSGERAGTGNTQPQHF
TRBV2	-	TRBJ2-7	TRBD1	TGTGCCAGCTTAGGACAGGGGAGTTACGAGCAGTACTTC	CASLGQGSYEQYF
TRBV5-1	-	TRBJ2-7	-	TGCGCCAGCAGCAGCGGACCAGGTACCTACGAGCAGTACTTC	CASSSGPGTYEQYF
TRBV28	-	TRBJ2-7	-	TGTGCCAGCAGTGAGCGACAGGGACTGTTATCCTACGAGCAGTACTTC	CASSERQGLLSYEQYF
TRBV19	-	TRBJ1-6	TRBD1	TGTGCCAGTAGGCCCACAGGGGCAAATTCACCCCTCCACTTT	CASRPTGANSPLHF
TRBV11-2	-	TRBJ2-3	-	TGTGCCAGCAGCCCCATTAGCACAGATACGCAGTATTTT	CASSPISTDTQYF
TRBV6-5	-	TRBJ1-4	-	TGTGCCAGTTCCCCTCGGGGGGCGGGAAAACTGTTTTTT	CASSPRGAGKLFF
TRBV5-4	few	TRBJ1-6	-	TGTGCCAGCAGCCCGAACCTGGGGGGGAATTCACCCCTCCACTTT	CASSPNLGGNSPLHF
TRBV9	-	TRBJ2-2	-	TGTGCCAGCAGCCGGGACACGAACACCGGGGAGCTGTTTTTT	CASSRDTNTGELFF
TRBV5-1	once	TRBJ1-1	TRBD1	TGCGCCAGCAGCAGTATCGTGACAGGGAGCACTGAAGCTTTCTTT	CASSSIVTGSTEAFF
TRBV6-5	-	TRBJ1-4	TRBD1	TGTGCCAGCAGTTACGTGACAGGGTATGAAAAACTGTTTTTT	CASSYVTGYEKLFF
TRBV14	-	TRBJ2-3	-	TGTGCCAGCAGCCCTTCCAGAAATACGCAGTATTTT	CASSPSRNTQYF
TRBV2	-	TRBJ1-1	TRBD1	TGTGCCAGCAAACTGACAGGGCCCGGAGCTTTCTTT	CASKLTGPGAFF
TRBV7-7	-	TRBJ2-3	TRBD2	TGTGCCAGCAGCGCCACGACTAGCGGGGCAGATACGCAGTATTTT	CASSATTSGADTQYF
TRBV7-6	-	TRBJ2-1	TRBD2	TGTGCCAGCAGCTTAGGAGTTCTAGCGGGGGGACCTTTTGATGAGCAGTTCTTC	CASSLGVLAGGPFDEQFF
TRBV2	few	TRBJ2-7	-	TGTGCCAGCAGTGCTGGACAAGCCTACGAGCAGTACTTC	CASSAGQAYEQYF
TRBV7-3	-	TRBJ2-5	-	TGTGCCAGCAGCCCCACGCCCGACAGGAATCAAGAGACCCAGTACTTC	CASSPTPDRNQETQYF